The 9 T cell receptor beta chains presented below share a single source sample, sequenced in a study of patients and donors after allogeneic stem cell transplantation. One entry per CDR3 protein, called by TCRdb with MiXCR from the RT-PCR reads. The sample yields some 60,000 distinct CDR3 sequences, 10% to 15% seen once. Sequenced sample: blood, either unsorted or a sorted T cell fraction (not recorded which). The receptor set was obtained from a human donor who was either an allogeneic HSCT recipient or a stem cell or donor lymphocyte infusion donor (not recorded which). It is not recorded whose cells these are; they may come from a transplant donor.

Many counts were recorded for this clonotype. CDR3 region: CSVGDQASYGYTF. CDR3 coding DNA: TGCAGCGTTGGGGACCAGGCAAGCTATGGCTACACCTTC. The chain employs TRBV29-1 and TRBJ1-2; tentatively, D is TRBD1 (5 bases). Trimming left V 4 bases short and J 4 bases short, with 13 bases between. Per the germline V gene, CDR1 is SQVTM and CDR2 is ANQGSEA. The CDR3 contains 13 residues.

This clonotype showed up many times. The chain is built from TRBV18 and TRBJ2-1; tentatively, D is TRBD1 (8 bases). The V end was cut by 4 bases, the J end by 3 bases, with 13 bases between. Germline V gene lookup returns CDR1 KGHSH and CDR2 LQKENI. This CDR3 is 15 amino acids long. CDR3 sequence: CASSHSGTGYNEQFF. The CDR3 DNA follows: TGTGCCAGCTCACACAGCGGGACAGGCTACAATGAGCAGTTCTTC.

The V gene is TRBV12-3 or TRBV12-4, the J gene TRBJ2-7, with 11 nucleotides matching TRBD2. V shed 1 base, J shed 2 bases, and the junction held 4 bases outside the gene matches. This CDR3 has 16 residues. CDR3 residues: CASSLGGTSGAYEQYF. The CDR3 nucleotides read TGTGCCAGCAGTTTAGGAGGGACTAGCGGAGCCTACGAGCAGTACTTC.

The V call is TRBV7-2, the J call TRBJ2-2, with D unresolved. This CDR3 has 14 amino acids. Per germline, CDR1 SGHTA and CDR2 FQGNSA. Trimming removed 2 bases at V and 6 bases at J, with 10 bases between. The CDR3 sequence is CASSLSMGAGELFF. The CDR3 nucleotides are TGTGCCAGCAGCTTAAGTATGGGTGCCGGGGAGCTGTTTTTT.

This clonotype appeared many times. The J gene is TRBJ1-3, the V gene TRBV5-6; unclear D gene. The V and J ends lost 1 base and 3 bases respectively, with 5 bases between them. The CDR3 spans 13 residues. Germline V CDR1 and CDR2: SGHDT, YYEEEE. The CDR3 sequence is CASSLKGGNTIYF. The CDR3 nucleotides are TGTGCCAGCAGCTTGAAGGGTGGAAACACCATATATTTT.

This clonotype appeared many times. The chain joins TRBV24-1 to TRBJ1-4; D perhaps matches TRBD1 (6 bases). Germline V gives CDR1 KGHDR, CDR2 SFDVKD. Trimming took off 5 bases at V and 8 bases at J, with 8 bases between the two ends. The CDR3 consists of 12 residues. CDR3 bases: TGTGCCACCAGTGGGGGGACAGAAAAACTGTTTTTT. It translates to CATSGGTEKLFF.

This clonotype has a handful of counts. The chain uses TRBV12-3 or TRBV12-4 and TRBJ1-4; maybe TRBD1 (5 bases). The CDR3 consists of 18 residues. Deletions cut 8 bases from V and 0 bases from J, with 22 bases between. This CDR3 is CASCVDGGRSATNEKLFF. The CDR3, as DNA: TGTGCCAGCTGCGTCGACGGGGGAAGATCCGCAACTAATGAAAAACTGTTTTTT.

The J gene is TRBJ2-7, the V gene TRBV27, with D hard to call. CDR3 length: 11 residues. Germline V gives CDR1 MNHEY, CDR2 SMNVEV (reference sequence). V was shortened by 6 bases and J by 3 bases, with 6 bases between the two germline ends. The CDR3 region is CASRKNYEQYF. The CDR3 DNA reads as TGTGCCAGCAGAAAAAACTACGAGCAGTACTTC.

This clonotype was observed a handful of times. Compared with germline, one end of the junction differs, possibly owing to a read error. This sequence joins TRBV27 and TRBJ1-5; 8 positions agree with TRBD1. CDR1 and CDR2 from the germline V gene are MNHEY and SMNVEV (reference sequence). The CDR3 extends over 16 amino acids. As DNA, the CDR3 is TGTGCCAGCAGCAAGACAGGGGCCCGCTTGAATCAGCTCCAGCATTTT. Its translation is CASSKTGARLNQLQHF.